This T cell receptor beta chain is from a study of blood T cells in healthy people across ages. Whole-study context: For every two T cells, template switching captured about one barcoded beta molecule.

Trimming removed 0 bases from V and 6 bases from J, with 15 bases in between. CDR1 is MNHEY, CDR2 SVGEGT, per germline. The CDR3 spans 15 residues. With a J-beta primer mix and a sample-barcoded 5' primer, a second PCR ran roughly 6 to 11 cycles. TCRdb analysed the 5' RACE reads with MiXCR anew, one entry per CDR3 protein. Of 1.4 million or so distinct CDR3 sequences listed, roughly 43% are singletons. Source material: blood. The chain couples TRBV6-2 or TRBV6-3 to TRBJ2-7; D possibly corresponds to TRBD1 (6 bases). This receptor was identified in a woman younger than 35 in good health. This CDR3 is CASSYSATGLSEQYF. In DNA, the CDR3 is TGTGCCAGCAGTTACTCTGCGACAGGCCTCTCCGAGCAGTACTTC.